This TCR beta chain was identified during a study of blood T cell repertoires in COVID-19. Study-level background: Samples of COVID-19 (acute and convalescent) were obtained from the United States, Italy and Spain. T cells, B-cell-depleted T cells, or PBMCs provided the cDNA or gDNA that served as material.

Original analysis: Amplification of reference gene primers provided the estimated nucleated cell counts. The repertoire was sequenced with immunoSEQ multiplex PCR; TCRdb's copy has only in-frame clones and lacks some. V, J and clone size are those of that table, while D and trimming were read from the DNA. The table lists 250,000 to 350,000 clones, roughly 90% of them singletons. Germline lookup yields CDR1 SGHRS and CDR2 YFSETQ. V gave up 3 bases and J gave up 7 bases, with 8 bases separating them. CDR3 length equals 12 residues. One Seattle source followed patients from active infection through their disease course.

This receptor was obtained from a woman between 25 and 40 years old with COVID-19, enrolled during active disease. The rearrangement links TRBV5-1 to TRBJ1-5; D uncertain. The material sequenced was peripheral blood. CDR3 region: CASSSVAQPQHF. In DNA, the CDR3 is TGCGCCAGCAGCTCTGTAGCGCAGCCCCAGCATTTT.